The entry that follows covers one T cell receptor beta chain sequence. Its antigen has not been determined. Per-base qualities were not stored, and no clone one base away is much larger. This sample was taken from a study of PD-L1 blockade in urothelial cancer (dated by TCRdb to between 2016 and 2019). About the study as a whole: All patients started therapy in about 2014 and received atezolizumab 1,200 mg intravenously every 3 weeks. Nine patients reached durable clinical benefit, while 20 patients did not. An ECOG performance status of 0 or 1 was recorded for the patients, and 0 to 3 prior chemotherapy regimens had been received by the patients. Blood samples gave a median of about 130,000 T cells and approximately 80,000 unique TCRs, with a median clonality of about 0.078. About 85% of the 29 patients were males with bladder-origin urothelial cancer, and about 65% of the roughly 30 reported a prior smoking history. Just over 28 patients had pretreatment blood TCR-seq, some 25 had at least one posttreatment blood collection, and some 25 had tumor TCR-seq. Pretreatment tumor samples and matched peripheral blood, collected serially before and after atezolizumab treatment, underwent TCR sequencing. Progression-free survival longer than 6 months counted as durable clinical benefit, and TCR features were additionally tested against both progression-free and overall survival. In the same patients, pretreatment tumors underwent whole exome sequencing and RNA sequencing in addition to TCR sequencing. Blood samples were analyzed at 3 weeks after treatment start (second dose) and at 6 weeks after treatment start. The study was an exploratory multi-omic analysis of somatic, immune and clinical correlates of response to PD-L1 blockade with atezolizumab in urothelial cancer. The paper's findings and limits, for the study overall: At 3 weeks after the start of treatment, tumor-associated TCR clones in peripheral blood had expanded more in patients with durable benefit (n of about 20, p = 0.022). Improved progression-free and overall survival was found to be associated with pretreatment peripheral blood TCR clonality below the median. Because the sample size was small (n ≈ 29) and many of the analyses were exploratory, the results are meant to be hypothesis-generating.

Taken with the paper, the label for time point translates to: peripheral blood 6 weeks after treatment start. The cohort included about 27 patients with locally advanced or metastatic urothelial carcinoma who were treated at Memorial Sloan Kettering on a trial protocol. Peripheral blood mononuclear cells were collected pretreatment and during treatment, at between 1 and 8 total time points per patient. The Qiagen DNeasy Blood extraction kit was used to purify genomic DNA from total PBMCs and from tumor samples. Collected pretreatment and during treatment, PBMCs were isolated and stored as previously described. Synthetic TCR analog templates were spiked into each PCR to estimate absolute template abundance from read counts. The immunoSEQ assay was used to amplify TCRbeta CDR3 regions from genomic DNA with bias-controlled V and J gene primers. Sequencing of rearranged TCRbeta segments was done at approximately 20X coverage. For the original study's pipeline: Sequencing errors were corrected by clustering and CDR3s were annotated against IMGT to assign V, D and J genes. Out-of-frame and stop-codon sequences were excluded, and only productive TCRbeta rearrangements were used in downstream analyses. To compute clonality, Shannon entropy was normalized by the log of the number of unique productive sequences and then subtracted from one. Clones differing between time points or between blood and tumor were identified by Fisher's exact test with Benjamini-Hochberg correction at adjusted p below 0.01. TCRdb retrieved this table from immuneACCESS and kept in-frame rearrangements only. Not all clones are present; in checked studies, unresolved V genes account for under half, and no reason is known for the remainder. V, J and clone size derive from that table, while D and trimming were established from the DNA sequence. The sample yields roughly 110,000 clones; around 93% were counted once. Of the sample, less than 5% falls within the top ten clones.

From cysteine to phenylalanine, the CDR3 is 14 amino acids long. Solely the CDR3 DNA is kept, with 42 bases framed from the first base. V is cut by 3 bases and J by 3 bases, and the space between the germline ends is 12 bases. Per the germline V gene, SGHRS is the CDR1 and YFSETQ is the CDR2. The clonotype originates from a man aged 55 to 70 with urothelial cancer. The sequence joins TRBV5-1 to TRBJ1-2; the D gene lacks a confident call. Sequences were derived from PBMCs, sampled around atezolizumab (anti-PD-L1) treatment. CDR3 sequence: CASSSGESHYGYTF. The DNA reads as follows: TGCGCCAGCAGCTCTGGGGAGAGTCACTATGGCTACACCTTC.